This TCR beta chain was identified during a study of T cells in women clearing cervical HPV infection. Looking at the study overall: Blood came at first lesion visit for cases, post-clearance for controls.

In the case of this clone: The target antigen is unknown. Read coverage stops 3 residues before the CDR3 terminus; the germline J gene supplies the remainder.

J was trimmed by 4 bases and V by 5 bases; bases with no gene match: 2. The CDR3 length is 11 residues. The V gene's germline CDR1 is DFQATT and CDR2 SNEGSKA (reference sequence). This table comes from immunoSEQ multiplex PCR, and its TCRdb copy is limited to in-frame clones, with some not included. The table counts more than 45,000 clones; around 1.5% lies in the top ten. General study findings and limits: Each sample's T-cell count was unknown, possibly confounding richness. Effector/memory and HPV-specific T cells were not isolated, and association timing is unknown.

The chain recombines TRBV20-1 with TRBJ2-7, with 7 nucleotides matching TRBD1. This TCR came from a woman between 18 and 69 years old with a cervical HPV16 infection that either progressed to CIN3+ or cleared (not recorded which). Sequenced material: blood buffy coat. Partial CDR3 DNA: TGCAGTGCTGGCAGGGGGTACGAG. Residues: CSAGRGYE. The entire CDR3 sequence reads CSAGRGYEQYF.